This TCR beta chain was observed in a study of shared clonotypes between healthy human individuals. Study information: Donors, aged 18 to 49, were two women and a few men.

The genomic DNA of each subset was split evenly across several immunoSEQ plates. This table comes from immunoSEQ multiplex PCR, and its TCRdb copy is limited to in-frame clones, with some not included. Here the sample spans approximately 1,000,000 clones, about four fifths being singletons. Subsets obtained from CD4+ cells comprised CD45RA+ naive and CD45RA-negative memory cells. The receptor comes from a man aged 18 to 29 in good health. Some clones in this sample may be carry-over from other donors' samples. Sequencing was carried out using memory CD4+ T cells from PBMCs. Subset noted: CD45RA-negative fraction.

The chain's CDR3 is CASQDQETQYF. The CDR3, as DNA: TGCGCCAGTCAGGACCAAGAGACCCAGTACTTC. This chain connects TRBV5-1 to TRBJ2-5; D not resolved. The length of the CDR3 is 11 residues. Germline CDR1 and CDR2: SGHRS and YFSETQ. Trimming took off 8 bases at V and 0 bases at J, with 5 bases between the two ends.